This T cell receptor beta chain was found in a study of T cells expressing NK-cell markers. Study at large: The study drew TCR beta repertoires from sorted CD3+CD56+NKG2C+, CD3+CD56+NKG2C- and CD3+CD56-NKG2C+ T cells. Study-wide findings and caveats: There were four donors in whom these clonotypes also led the CD3+CD56-NKG2C+ fraction.

TCRdb re-called the 5' RACE reads and gives one entry per CDR3 protein, without DNA. The sample data list around 380,000 distinct CDR3 sequences. Comment on this clonotype: Its specificity is unknown.

Germline-derived CDR1 and CDR2 are SGHVS and FQNEAQ. There are 17 residues in the CDR3. The chain carries TRBV7-8 and TRBJ2-3; with no DNA, the TCRdb D assignment of TRBD2 cannot be verified. This TCR came from a woman between 50 and 59 years old in good health. Sequenced material: blood T cells: a sorted CD56 or NKG2C T cell subset, CD4+ or CD8+ T cells, or bulk PBMC T cells (not recorded which). The chain's CDR3 is CASRQTRAGVRTDTQYF.